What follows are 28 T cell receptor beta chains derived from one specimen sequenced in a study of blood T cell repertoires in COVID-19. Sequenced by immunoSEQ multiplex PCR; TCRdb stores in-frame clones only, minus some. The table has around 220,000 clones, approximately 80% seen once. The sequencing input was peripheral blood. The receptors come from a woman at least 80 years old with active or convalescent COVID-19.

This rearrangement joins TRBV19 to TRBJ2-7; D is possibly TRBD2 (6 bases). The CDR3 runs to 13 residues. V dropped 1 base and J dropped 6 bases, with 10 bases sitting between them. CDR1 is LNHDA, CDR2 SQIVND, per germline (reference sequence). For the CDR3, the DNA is TGTGCCAGTAGTATAGGCGCGACTAGCGAGCAGTACTTC. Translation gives CASSIGATSEQYF.

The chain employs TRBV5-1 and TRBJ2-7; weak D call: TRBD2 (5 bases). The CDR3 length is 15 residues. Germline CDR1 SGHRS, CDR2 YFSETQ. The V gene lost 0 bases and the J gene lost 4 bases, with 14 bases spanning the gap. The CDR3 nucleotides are TGCGCCAGCAGCTTGGATGCAGGAGGTAGTTACGAGCAGTACTTC. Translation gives CASSLDAGGSYEQYF.

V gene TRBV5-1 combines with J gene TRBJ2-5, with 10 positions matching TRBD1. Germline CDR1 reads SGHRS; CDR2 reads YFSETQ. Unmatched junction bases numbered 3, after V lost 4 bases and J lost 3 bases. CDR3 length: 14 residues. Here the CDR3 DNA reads TGCGCCAGCAGCATCGGACAGGGGGAAGAGACCCAGTACTTC. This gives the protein CASSIGQGEETQYF.

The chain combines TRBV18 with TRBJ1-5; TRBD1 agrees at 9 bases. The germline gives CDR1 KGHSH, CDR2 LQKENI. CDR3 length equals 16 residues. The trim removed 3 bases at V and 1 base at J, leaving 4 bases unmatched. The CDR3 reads CASSPGTGWSNQPQHF. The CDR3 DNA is TGTGCCAGCTCACCGGGGACAGGGTGGAGCAATCAGCCCCAGCATTTT.

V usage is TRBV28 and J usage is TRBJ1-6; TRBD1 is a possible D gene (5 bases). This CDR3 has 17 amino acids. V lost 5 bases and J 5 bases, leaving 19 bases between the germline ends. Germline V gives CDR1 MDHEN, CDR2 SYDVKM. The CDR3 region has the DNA TGTGCCAGCAGTCCCTCCTACGGGGGTTTGGATAATTCACCCCTCCACTTT. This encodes CASSPSYGGLDNSPLHF.

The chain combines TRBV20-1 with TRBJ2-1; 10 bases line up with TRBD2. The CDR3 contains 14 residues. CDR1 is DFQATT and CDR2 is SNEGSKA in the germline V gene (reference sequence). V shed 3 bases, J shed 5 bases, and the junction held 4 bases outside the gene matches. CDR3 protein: CSASWTSGHNEQFF. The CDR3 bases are TGCAGTGCTAGTTGGACTAGCGGTCACAATGAGCAGTTCTTC.

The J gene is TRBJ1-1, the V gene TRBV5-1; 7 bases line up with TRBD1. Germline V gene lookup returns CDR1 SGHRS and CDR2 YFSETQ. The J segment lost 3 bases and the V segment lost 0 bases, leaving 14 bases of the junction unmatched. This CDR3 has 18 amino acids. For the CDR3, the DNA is TGCGCCAGCAGCTTGGCCCTTTTCGACAGGGTTTCGTACACTGAAGCTTTCTTT. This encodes CASSLALFDRVSYTEAFF.

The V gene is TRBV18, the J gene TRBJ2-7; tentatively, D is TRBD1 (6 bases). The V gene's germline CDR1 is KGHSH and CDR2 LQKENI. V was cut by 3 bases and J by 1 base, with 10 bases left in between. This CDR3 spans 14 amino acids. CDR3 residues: CASSPRDKSYEQYF. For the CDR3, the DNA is TGTGCCAGCTCACCTAGGGACAAGTCCTACGAGCAGTACTTC.

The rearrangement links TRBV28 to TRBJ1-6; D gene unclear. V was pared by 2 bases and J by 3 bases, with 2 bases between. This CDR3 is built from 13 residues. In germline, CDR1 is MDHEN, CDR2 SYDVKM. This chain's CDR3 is CASSLHYNSPLHF. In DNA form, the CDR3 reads TGTGCCAGCAGTTTACACTATAATTCACCCCTCCACTTT.

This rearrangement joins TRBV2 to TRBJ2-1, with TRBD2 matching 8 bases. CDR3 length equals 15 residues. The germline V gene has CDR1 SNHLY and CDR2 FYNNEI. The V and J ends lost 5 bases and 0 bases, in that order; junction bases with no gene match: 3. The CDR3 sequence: CASSRLASSYNEQFF. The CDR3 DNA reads TGTGCCAGCAGTCGACTAGCGAGCTCCTACAATGAGCAGTTCTTC.

The CDR3 region has the DNA TGTGCCAGCAGTTACAGAGATAGCAATCAGCCCCAGCATTTT. It specifies CASSYRDSNQPQHF. J is TRBJ1-5 and V is TRBV6-6; D not resolved. This CDR3 has 14 residues. The V gene lost 2 bases and the J gene lost 0 bases, with 5 bases spanning the gap. The V gene's germline CDR1 is MNHNY and CDR2 SVGAGI (reference sequence).

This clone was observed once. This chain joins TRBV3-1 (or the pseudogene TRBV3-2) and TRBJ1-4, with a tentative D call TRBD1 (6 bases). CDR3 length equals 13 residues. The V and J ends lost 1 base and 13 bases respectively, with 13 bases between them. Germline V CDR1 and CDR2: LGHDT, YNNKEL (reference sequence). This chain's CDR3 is CASSQAQGQRLFF. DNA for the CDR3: TGTGCCAGCAGCCAAGCACAGGGACAAAGACTGTTTTTT.

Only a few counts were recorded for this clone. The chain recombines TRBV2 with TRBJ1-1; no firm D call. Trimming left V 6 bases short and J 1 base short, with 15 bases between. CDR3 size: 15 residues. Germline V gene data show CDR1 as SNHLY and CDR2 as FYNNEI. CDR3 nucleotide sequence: TGTGCCAGCAGAGCTCGGGAAGTCTCGAACACTGAAGCTTTCTTT. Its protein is CASRAREVSNTEAFF. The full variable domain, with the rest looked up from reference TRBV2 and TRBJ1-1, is EPEVTQTPSHQVTQMGQEVILRCVPISNHLYFYWYRQILGQKVEFLVSFYNNEISEKSEIFDDQFSVERPDGSNFTLKIRSTKLEDSAMYFCASRAREVSNTEAFFGQGTRLTVV.

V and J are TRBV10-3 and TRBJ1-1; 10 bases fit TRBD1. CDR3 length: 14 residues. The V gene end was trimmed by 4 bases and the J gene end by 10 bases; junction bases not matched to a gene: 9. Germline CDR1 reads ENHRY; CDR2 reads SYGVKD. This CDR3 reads CAISGGTGEQRAFF. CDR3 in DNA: TGTGCCATCAGTGGTGGGACAGGGGAACAAAGAGCTTTCTTT.

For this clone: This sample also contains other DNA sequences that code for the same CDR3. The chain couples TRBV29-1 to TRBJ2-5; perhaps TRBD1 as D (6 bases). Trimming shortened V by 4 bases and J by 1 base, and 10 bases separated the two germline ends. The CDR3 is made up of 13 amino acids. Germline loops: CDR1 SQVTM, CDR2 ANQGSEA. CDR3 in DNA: TGCAGCGTTGCACAGGGTCTCCAAGAGACCCAGTACTTC. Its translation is CSVAQGLQETQYF.

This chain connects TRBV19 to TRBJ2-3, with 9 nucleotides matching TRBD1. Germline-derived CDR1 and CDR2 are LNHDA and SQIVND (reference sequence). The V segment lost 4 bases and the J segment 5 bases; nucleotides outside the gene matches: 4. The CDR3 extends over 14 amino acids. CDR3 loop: CASSRGQGLDTQYF. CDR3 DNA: TGTGCCAGTAGTAGGGGACAGGGTTTAGATACGCAGTATTTT. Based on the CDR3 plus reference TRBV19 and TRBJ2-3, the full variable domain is DGGITQSPKYLFRKEGQNVTLSCEQNLNHDAMYWYRQDPGQGLRLIYYSQIVNDFQKGDIAEGYSVSREKKESFPLTVTSAQKNPTAFYLCASSRGQGLDTQYFGPGTRLTVL.

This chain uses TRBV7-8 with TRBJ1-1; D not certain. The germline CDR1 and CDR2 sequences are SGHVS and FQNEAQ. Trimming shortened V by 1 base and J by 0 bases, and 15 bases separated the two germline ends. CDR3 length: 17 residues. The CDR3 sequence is CASSLVVRSLMNTEAFF. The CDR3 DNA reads TGTGCCAGCAGCTTAGTAGTTCGGAGTCTCATGAACACTGAAGCTTTCTTT.

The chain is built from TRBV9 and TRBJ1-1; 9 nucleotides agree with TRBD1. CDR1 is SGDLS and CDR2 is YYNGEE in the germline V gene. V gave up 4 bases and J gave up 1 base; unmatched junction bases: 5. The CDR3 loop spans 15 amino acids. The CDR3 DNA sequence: TGTGCCAGCAGCTCACAGGGGGCTGCGAACACTGAAGCTTTCTTT. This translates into CASSSQGAANTEAFF.

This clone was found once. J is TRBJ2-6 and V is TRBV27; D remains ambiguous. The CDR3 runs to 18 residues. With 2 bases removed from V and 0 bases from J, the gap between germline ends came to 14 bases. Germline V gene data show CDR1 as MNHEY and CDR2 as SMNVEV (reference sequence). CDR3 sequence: CASSLVYRGFSGANVLTF. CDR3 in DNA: TGTGCCAGCAGTTTAGTGTATCGCGGCTTCTCTGGGGCCAACGTCCTGACTTTC.

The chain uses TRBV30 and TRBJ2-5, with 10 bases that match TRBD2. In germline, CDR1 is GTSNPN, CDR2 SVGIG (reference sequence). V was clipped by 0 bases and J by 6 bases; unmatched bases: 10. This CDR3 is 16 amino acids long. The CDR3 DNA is TGTGCCTGGAGTGTCCATCGTAGCGGGGGGCTTAAGACCCAGTACTTC. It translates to CAWSVHRSGGLKTQYF.

The DNA of the CDR3 is TGTGCCAGTAGTATAGGACCAGGGGACTACACCTTC. This codes for CASSIGPGDYTF. The rearrangement joins TRBV19 to TRBJ1-2; the D gene is possibly TRBD1 (6 bases). With 1 base removed from V and 10 bases from J, the gap between germline ends came to 10 bases. This CDR3 contains 12 residues. The germline CDR1 and CDR2 sequences are LNHDA and SQIVND (reference sequence).

Written as DNA, the CDR3 is TGCGCCAGCAGCTTATCGGCTAGCGGATCCCACGAGCAGTACTTC. Protein sequence: CASSLSASGSHEQYF. J is TRBJ2-7 and V is TRBV5-1; 7 bases map to TRBD2. This CDR3 is 15 amino acids long. Trimming removed 2 bases from V and 5 bases from J; junction bases left unmatched: 10. Germline V lookup: CDR1 SGHRS, CDR2 YFSETQ.

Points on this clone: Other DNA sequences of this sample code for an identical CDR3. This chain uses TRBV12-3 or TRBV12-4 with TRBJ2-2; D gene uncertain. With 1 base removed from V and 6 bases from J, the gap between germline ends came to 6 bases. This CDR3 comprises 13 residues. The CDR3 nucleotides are TGTGCCAGCAGTTTAGGAGGCCCCGGGGAGCTGTTTTTT. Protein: CASSLGGPGELFF.

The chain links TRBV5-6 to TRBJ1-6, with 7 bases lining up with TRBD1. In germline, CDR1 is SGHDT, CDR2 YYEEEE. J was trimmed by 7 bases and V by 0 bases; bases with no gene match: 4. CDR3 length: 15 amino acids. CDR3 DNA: TGTGCCAGCAGCTTGGGTGGGACAGCCAATTCACCCCTCCACTTT. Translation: CASSLGGTANSPLHF. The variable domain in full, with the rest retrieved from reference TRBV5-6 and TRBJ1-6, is DAGVTQSPTHLIKTRGQQVTLRCSPKSGHDTVSWYQQALGQGPQFIFQYYEEEERQRGNFPDRFSGHQFPNYSSELNVNALLLGDSALYLCASSLGGTANSPLHFGNGTRLTVT.

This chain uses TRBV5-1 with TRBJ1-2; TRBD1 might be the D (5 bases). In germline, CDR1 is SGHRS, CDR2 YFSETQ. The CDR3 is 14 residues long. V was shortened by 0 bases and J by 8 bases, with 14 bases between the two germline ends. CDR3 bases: TGCGCCAGCAGCTTGGCCTCGGGGGAGGGAGGCTACACCTTC. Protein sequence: CASSLASGEGGYTF.

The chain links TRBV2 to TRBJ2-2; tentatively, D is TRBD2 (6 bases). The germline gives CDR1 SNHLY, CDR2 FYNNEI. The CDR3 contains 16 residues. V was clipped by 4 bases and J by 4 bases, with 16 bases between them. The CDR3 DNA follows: TGTGCCAGCAGTGTGTCGGGGCTAGCGAGCACCGGGGAGCTGTTTTTT. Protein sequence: CASSVSGLASTGELFF.

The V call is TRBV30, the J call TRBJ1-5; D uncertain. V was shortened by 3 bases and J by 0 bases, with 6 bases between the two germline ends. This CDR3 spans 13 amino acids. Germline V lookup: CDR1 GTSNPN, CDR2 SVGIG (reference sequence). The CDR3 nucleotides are TGTGCCTGGAGCGGGGATAGCAATCAGCCCCAGCATTTT. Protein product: CAWSGDSNQPQHF.

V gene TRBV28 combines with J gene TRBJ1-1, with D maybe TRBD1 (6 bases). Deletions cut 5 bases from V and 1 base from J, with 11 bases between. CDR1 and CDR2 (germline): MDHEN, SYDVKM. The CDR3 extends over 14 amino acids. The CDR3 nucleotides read TGTGCCAGCAGTAGCAGGGGTGCGAACACTGAAGCTTTCTTT. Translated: CASSSRGANTEAFF.